One and the same sample provided the 16 T cell receptor beta chains below, sequenced in a study of CD8+CD57+ T cells in acquired aplastic anemia listed by TCRdb under 2018. The sequencer was an Illumina HiSeq 2000. Genomic DNA was used as template for profiling of TCR beta VDJ combinations and CDR3 sequences. Using fastp at Q25 and MiXCR, TCRdb reprocessed the public reads and kept productive beta chains. Rows with a matching CDR3 protein are joined into one entry that keeps the most common DNA and genes. The sample table holds 400,000 to 600,000 distinct CDR3 sequences, of which around a third were seen once. Less than 0.85% of the sample comes from the top ten. Patients chosen for sequencing had shown expansion of CD8+CD57+ cells by flow cytometry. Sequenced input: sorted CD4+, CD8+, or CD8+CD57+ T cells (not recorded which) from PBMCs. All receptors derive from a human donor with aplastic anemia.

Worth noting for this clonotype: A much larger clone sits a single nucleotide away, making a read error possible. The V gene is TRBV10-3, the J gene TRBJ2-1; 8 nucleotides match TRBD2. Germline V gene sequence: CDR1 ENHRY, CDR2 SYGVKD. This CDR3 contains 16 residues. With 4 bases clipped from V and 2 bases from J, the junction kept 7 bases outside the gene matches. As DNA, the CDR3 is TGTGCCATCAGTGGGCATAGCGGGGAAACCTACAATGAGCAGTTCTTC. This translates into CAISGHSGETYNEQFF.

There are many counts of this clonotype. The rearrangement uses TRBV20-1 and TRBJ1-3; D not certain. This CDR3 is built from 13 residues. Germline values: CDR1 DFQATT, CDR2 SNEGSKA (reference sequence). Trimming left V 1 base short and J 6 bases short, with 10 bases between. The CDR3 DNA reads TGCAGTGCTAGAGGAGACCTCGAAAACACCATATATTTT. Protein sequence: CSARGDLENTIYF.

V and J are TRBV20-1 and TRBJ2-2; 13 bases align to TRBD2. CDR1 is DFQATT, CDR2 SNEGSKA, per germline (reference sequence). The CDR3 is made up of 17 amino acids. V lost 1 base to trimming and J lost 7 bases; unmatched junction nucleotides: 9. CDR3 nucleotides: TGCAGTGCTAGAGCCTTAGGACTAGCGGGAGTTGTCGGGGAGCTGTTTTTT. As protein: CSARALGLAGVVGELFF.

V usage is TRBV19 and J usage is TRBJ1-6; 10 bases fit TRBD1. Germline values: CDR1 LNHDA, CDR2 SQIVND (reference sequence). After removal of 8 bases from V and 7 bases from J, the junction contained 5 bases not matched to a gene. The CDR3 loop spans 14 amino acids. CDR3 in DNA: TGTGCCAGTGGGCGGACAGGGGGAAATTCACCCCTCCACTTT. Protein product: CASGRTGGNSPLHF.

Of note for this clonotype: This may come from a read error, since a much larger clone is one base off. The rearrangement uses TRBV24-1 and TRBJ2-1; TRBD1 agrees at 7 bases. V lost 1 base to trimming and J lost 9 bases; unmatched junction nucleotides: 11. The CDR3 runs 16 residues. In germline, CDR1 is KGHDR, CDR2 SFDVKD. CDR3 DNA sequence: TGTGCCACCAGTGATTTCACTTCCGGGGACAGCAGTGAGCAGTTCTTC. Its protein product is CATSDFTSGDSSEQFF.

This clonotype was detected ten times or more. The rearrangement links TRBV20-1 to TRBJ1-2; possibly TRBD1 for D (6 bases). The germline gives CDR1 DFQATT, CDR2 SNEGSKA (reference sequence). The CDR3 totals 12 residues. V lost 6 bases, J lost 6 bases, and 14 bases lay in between. CDR3 sequence reads: CSAKTGNDGYTF. CDR3 DNA: TGCAGTGCCAAAACAGGGAACGATGGCTACACCTTC.

This clonotype has more than one count but fewer than ten. Germline is not matched at one junction end, which may reflect a read error. This rearrangement joins TRBV7-3 to TRBJ2-7; 13 positions match TRBD2. CDR3 length: 15 residues. Germline-derived CDR1 and CDR2 are SGHTA and FQGTGA. CDR3 DNA sequence: TGTGCCCGCAGCGCCACTAGCGGGAGGGCCCACGAGCAGTACTTC. Its protein product is CARSATSGRAHEQYF. Drawing the rest from reference TRBV7-3 and TRBJ2-7, the complete variable domain is GAGVSQTPSNKVTEKGKYVELRCDPISGHTALYWYRQSLGQGPEFLIYFQGTGAADDSGLPNDRFFAVRPEGSVSTLKIQRTERGDSAVYLCARSATSGRAHEQYFGPGTRLTVT.

About this clonotype itself: This could be a read error, since a much larger clone is one nucleotide away. The chain couples TRBV10-3 to TRBJ2-2; D assignment may be TRBD1 or TRBD2 (5 bases each). The germline V gene encodes CDR1 ENHRY and CDR2 SYGVKD. The V and J ends lost 3 bases and 3 bases respectively, with 14 bases between them. This CDR3 has 16 residues. Here the CDR3 DNA reads TGTGCCATCAGTGAAAGTCCGGGGACGGACACCGGGGAGCTGTTTTTT. Its protein is CAISESPGTDTGELFF.

The CDR3 loop reads CASSQERNNEQFF. The DNA of the CDR3 is TGTGCCAGCAGCCAGGAACGGAATAATGAGCAGTTCTTC. The J gene is TRBJ2-1, the V gene TRBV12-3 or TRBV12-4, with D uncertain. V shed 6 bases and J shed 7 bases, with 13 bases lying between them. This CDR3 comprises 13 residues.

This clonotype was seen more than once but under ten times. V gene TRBV11-2 combines with J gene TRBJ2-3; no clear D gene. Between the trimmed V and J ends, which lost 1 base and 2 bases, there was a span of 10 bases. CDR3 length equals 15 residues. CDR1 is SGHAT, CDR2 FQNNGV, per germline. CDR3 loop: CASSLGGKITDTQYF. The CDR3 bases are TGTGCCAGCAGCTTAGGTGGCAAAATCACAGATACGCAGTATTTT. Filled out from reference TRBV11-2 and TRBJ2-3, the complete variable domain reads EAGVAQSPRYKIIEKRQSVAFWCNPISGHATLYWYQQILGQGPKLLIQFQNNGVVDDSQLPKDRFSAERLKGVDSTLKIQPAKLEDSAVYLCASSLGGKITDTQYFGPGTRLTVL.

The gene calls are TRBV20-1 and TRBJ2-2; possible D gene TRBD2, 5 bases. The V end lost 6 bases, the J end lost 1 base, and 15 bases lay between the germline ends. Germline loops: CDR1 DFQATT, CDR2 SNEGSKA (reference sequence). CDR3 size: 15 residues. The CDR3 DNA reads as TGCAGTGCGCCCTGGACTGAAAAGAACACCGGGGAGCTGTTTTTT. This sequence encodes CSAPWTEKNTGELFF.

This clonotype was seen ten or more times. This rearrangement joins TRBV7-9 to TRBJ2-1; D uncertain. The CDR3 length is 15 residues. In germline, CDR1 is SEHNR, CDR2 FQNEAQ (reference sequence). V lost 2 bases and J 9 bases, leaving 17 bases between the germline ends. This CDR3 is CASSLLSGAWGEQFF. The CDR3 DNA reads TGTGCCAGCAGCTTACTCTCGGGCGCGTGGGGTGAGCAGTTCTTC.

The V call is TRBV29-1, the J call TRBJ2-5; 13 nucleotides agree with TRBD2. The CDR3 extends over 14 amino acids. Germline V gives CDR1 SQVTM, CDR2 ANQGSEA. Losses at the gene ends were 6 bases for V and 4 bases for J; bases not matched to a gene: 5. In nucleotides, the CDR3 is TGCAGCGTCCGGACTAGCGGGAGAGGAGAGACCCAGTACTTC. This encodes CSVRTSGRGETQYF.

This clonotype was seen many times. V is TRBV20-1 and J is TRBJ1-1; D remains unclear. CDR1 is DFQATT, CDR2 SNEGSKA, per germline (reference sequence). The CDR3 is 13 amino acids. The germline V and J ends were trimmed by 3 bases and 5 bases, with 13 bases remaining between them. The CDR3 DNA sequence: TGCAGTGCTAGGGCGGAAGCTCATACTGAAGCTTTCTTT. It codes for CSARAEAHTEAFF.

This clonotype was observed at least ten times. The chain employs TRBV7-2 and TRBJ1-6, with D perhaps TRBD1 (5 bases). This CDR3 has 15 residues. From germline, CDR1 is SGHTA and CDR2 FQGNSA. V lost 2 bases, J lost 8 bases, and 13 bases lay in between. The CDR3 is CASSLSGQGDSPLHF. The CDR3 region has the DNA TGTGCCAGCAGCTTATCAGGGCAGGGAGATTCACCCCTCCACTTT.

The chain joins TRBV7-9 to TRBJ1-5; tentatively, D is TRBD1 (5 bases). The V gene lost 6 bases and the J gene lost 4 bases, with 13 bases spanning the gap. Germline V gives CDR1 SEHNR, CDR2 FQNEAQ (reference sequence). There are 14 residues in the CDR3. CDR3 DNA sequence: TGTGCCAGCAGTCAACGACAGACTAATCAGCCCCAGCATTTT. Its translation is CASSQRQTNQPQHF.